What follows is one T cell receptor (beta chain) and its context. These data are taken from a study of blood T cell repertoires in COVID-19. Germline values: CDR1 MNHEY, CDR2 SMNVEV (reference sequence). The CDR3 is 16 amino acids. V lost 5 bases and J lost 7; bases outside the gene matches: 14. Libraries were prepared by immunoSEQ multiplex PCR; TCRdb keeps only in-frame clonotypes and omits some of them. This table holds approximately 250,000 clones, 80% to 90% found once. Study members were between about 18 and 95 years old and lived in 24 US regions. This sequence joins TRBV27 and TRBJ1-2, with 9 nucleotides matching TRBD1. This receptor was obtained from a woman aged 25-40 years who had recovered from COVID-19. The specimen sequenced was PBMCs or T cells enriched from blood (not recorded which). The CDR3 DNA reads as TGTGCCAGCAGTCCCCTACGGACAGGGGCGAAGACTGGCTACACCTTC. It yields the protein CASSPLRTGAKTGYTF.